The present TCR beta chain was sequenced within a study of cytomegalovirus exposure and HLA in healthy donors (dated by TCRdb to about 2017). At the level of the whole study: In an earlier analysis of under 750 of the donors, under 300 Gb of sequence data and approximately 120 million unique TCR beta sequences from about 190 million T cells were reported. The study combined high-throughput TCR immunosequencing, statistical association of individual TCRs with disease status, and machine learning to predict cytomegalovirus infection status. Among about 360 genotyped donors of the cohort, an average of around 240,000 unique TCR beta nucleotide sequences were sequenced per donor, 15% to 20% of them non-productive. A later analysis re-analyzed previously published TCR beta repertoires from 500 to 700 donors and added high-resolution HLA genotyping to study TCR occurrence patterns. A later genetic analysis used genome-wide SNP genotypes for about 65% of the roughly 670 donors, treating that subset as a discovery cohort. Donor age, sex, ethnicity and CMV serostatus were compiled together with the repertoire data. The study profiled the T cell repertoires of under 850 subjects by immunosequencing and related them to cytomegalovirus serostatus. All discovery cohort repertoires had been generated on a single sequencing platform. The later analysis used no new phenotypic data to find candidate immune exposures, relying instead on TCR beta sequences and their occurrence across donors. Along with the roughly 670-subject first cohort, a separate validation cohort of around 120 different subjects was used. Typing coverage differed by locus: A, B, C, DRB1 and DQB1 were typed in roughly 620-640 donors, DQA1 in roughly 510, DPA1 in 600 to 610, and DPB1 in approximately 450. The study aimed to test whether signatures of past pathogen exposure could be identified by cataloging public T cell receptors. Roughly 290 gigabases of sequencing data and around 85 million unique TCR sequences made up an early release that covered fewer than 650 HLA-typed donors. In an earlier analysis of 587 of the donors, high-throughput TCR beta sequencing was used to judge whether each TCR beta V gene segment behaved as functional or pseudogenic. Both class I and class II loci were covered by HLA typing, at four-digit resolution. Because of strong linkage in the cohort, a few DR-DQ haplotypes were treated as single units for association and clustering. Among the roughly 400 genotyped donors, around 79% belonged to the genetic ancestry cluster associated with self-reported Caucasian donors. The study at large found these results: A cluster of highly shared sequence variants was judged likely to represent a technical artifact of the sequencing pipeline. Because counts were too low, more than 15 rarely observed V segments, including chromosome 9 orphons, were excluded from the earlier analysis of fewer than 650 of the donors. Broadly in line with IMGT annotations, most TCR beta V segments showed up in productive rearrangements about 90% or about 30% of the time in an earlier analysis of around 600 of the donors. Linkage disequilibrium might explain the correlated functional status among segregating V segments, but an unknown experimental factor could not be excluded. The cohort was sequenced for TCR beta chains only, and without alpha or paired-chain data the features that could be detected were limited. Across donors, most TCR sequences were observed very rarely, whereas some public TCRs were present in many individuals. In a later analysis, 15,000 to 20,000 TCR beta sequences were associated with specific HLA alleles at a false discovery rate of 0.05. Compared with equally common non-associated chains, HLA-associated TCR beta chains in a later analysis were more clonally expanded and had lower generation probabilities. Because HLA typing was unavailable for some donors at each locus, only the typed subset was used in association tests. Because the 87-base-pair reads could not distinguish some IMGT-functional V segments, including TRBV6-2 and TRBV6-3, those segments were excluded. The presence/absence analyses assumed that sequencing depth was roughly uniform across donors, and that assumption may not be true. Compared with the roughly 670-donor mean, donors in an Asian-associated ancestry cluster had fewer N-insertions in productive TCRs, according to a later genetic analysis. In both the original and validation cohorts, the classifier was reported to diagnose cytomegalovirus status with high specificity and sensitivity. A few of the identified cytomegalovirus-associated TCR beta chains were confirmed in vitro to be specific for cytomegalovirus antigens. A further reported finding was that TCR beta sequences accurately predicted the HLA-A and HLA-B alleles for most subjects in the first cohort. A later analysis found that TCR association rates varied across HLA loci, with DRB1 alleles showing the most associated TCRs and HLA-C alleles the fewest. In a later analysis, most CMV-associated TCR beta chains were found to appear HLA-restricted, with HLA associations seemingly driven largely by CMV exposure. CMV serostatus was the only immune exposure information available for the cohort. In the study, approximately 160 TCR beta chains were listed as associated with cytomegalovirus. The authors suggested that the approach could potentially be generalized to other disease states and immunological phenotypes. Several of the top co-occurrence clusters appeared to be linked to parvovirus B19, influenza, CMV and Epstein-Barr virus, according to a later analysis. In a later genetic analysis, a missense DCLRE1C variant was associated with V-gene and J-gene trimming of TCR beta chains, and the association was replicated in an independent cohort. Strong co-occurrence of HLA alleles, especially DR and DQ, made assigning TCR associations to individual alleles difficult.

Libraries were built with the immunoSEQ multiplex PCR assay. A mixture of 60 forward primers for TCR Vbeta segments and 13 reverse primers for TCR Jbeta segments was used in the multiplex PCR. Amplification of the CDR3 region of rearranged TCR beta genes was performed with a multiplex PCR assay on genomic DNA. Amplified TCR beta libraries were sequenced as 87-base-pair reads on the Illumina HiSeq System. In the source study's methods: A later analysis counted some 74 million unique TCR beta chains across the 600 to 850 repertoires, and approximately 11 million of these chains were shared by at least two donors. To remove PCR and sequencing errors, raw reads were error-corrected and collapsed into unique sequences using a nearest-neighbor algorithm that merged closely related sequences. CDR3 sequences were aligned to IMGT reference sequences to assign V, D and J gene segments. Each retained sequence needed at least a six-nucleotide match to both a V gene segment and a J gene segment. A rearrangement was called productive if the CDR3 had no stop codons and remained in frame with V and J, and every other rearrangement was called non-productive. Following IMGT convention, CDR3 was defined as the stretch from the second conserved V-encoded cysteine up to the conserved J-encoded phenylalanine. The earlier analysis of 450 to 750 of the donors excluded any sequence lacking an unambiguous match to a single V gene segment. In an earlier analysis of a few hundred of the donors, V segments were called functional above 56.7% productive rearrangements and were called segregating when the between-donor standard deviation exceeded 5%. A statistical classification framework was developed to diagnose cytomegalovirus status using the catalog of TCR beta chain sequences. In a later analysis, V and J genes were assigned by comparing TCR nucleotide sequences against IMGT/GENE-DB human TR gene sequences. The TCRdist pipeline was used in a later analysis to assign CDR3 sequences and most-parsimonious VDJ recombination scenarios. In a later analysis, every TCR beta chain was defined by the combination of its CDR3 amino acid sequence and its V-gene family, and reads without a unique V-gene family were dropped. A later analysis removed 500 to 650 highly shared, low-generation-probability nucleotide sequences to deal with suspected cross-contamination and a sequencing artifact. A later analysis calculated a clonal expansion index for each public chain from normalized within-repertoire ranks of inferred template counts. In a later analysis, generation probabilities were computed using a VDJ recombination model fitted to out-of-frame rearrangements, and the results were checked against IGoR. Hypergeometric tests were used in a later analysis to score TCR-TCR, TCR-HLA and TCR-CMV co-occurrence, with a repertoire-size bias correction applied to the TCR pairs. In a later analysis, false discovery rates were estimated by permuting HLA or CMV assignments 20 times. A later analysis grouped co-occurring TCRs with DBSCAN, adding TCRdist sequence similarity when clustering within HLA-allele-positive subsets. Repertoires with fewer than 30,000 or more than 120,000 public chains, plus five repertoires with anomalous nucleotide sharing, were excluded from co-occurrence clustering. TCRdb retrieved this table from immuneACCESS and kept in-frame rearrangements only. Not all clones are present; in checked studies, unresolved V genes account for under half, and no reason is known for the remainder. V and J calls and clone size are as listed in that table; D and trimming were resolved from the DNA. The sample includes 150,000 to 180,000 clones, with around 80% observed a single time. The ten largest make up around 3.6% of the sample.

Of note for this clone: Its recognized antigen is unknown. The input lacks base qualities; no much larger clone sits a single base away.

As encoded in the germline V gene (reference sequence), CDR1 is LNHDA while CDR2 is SQIVND. Its CDR3 holds 15 amino acids, cysteine through phenylalanine. The CDR3 DNA has 45 bases and is translated from base 1. Unmatched junction bases come to 3, with V trimmed by 1 base and J by 4 bases. In total, over 600 healthy bone marrow donors made up the cohort. All cohort members were sampled while nominally healthy, although unrecorded immune exposures were likely present. The donor was CMV seronegative and belonged to the group of more than 300 seronegative cohort members. Every donor gave a peripheral blood sample, and the peripheral blood mononuclear cells from that sample were used for TCR beta sequencing. The Qiagen DNeasy Blood Extraction Kit was used to extract genomic DNA from the blood cell samples.

The sequence derives from a middle-aged woman in good health and CMV-seronegative. Sequenced sample: PBMCs. The sequence is built from TRBV19 and TRBJ2-2; the central 7 bases match TRBD1. The nucleotide sequence reads as follows: TGTGCCAGTAGTATAGTAGGGGGCGGCACCGGGGAGCTGTTTTTT. It encodes CASSIVGGGTGELFF.